This TCR beta chain was profiled in a study of cytomegalovirus exposure and HLA in healthy donors. As concerns this clone: Antigen: not known.

The ends were cut back, 2 bases at V and 3 bases at J, with 7 bases in the middle. Germline V gene sequence: CDR1 MDHEN, CDR2 SYDVKM. CDR3 length: 13 residues. PCR employed 60 Vbeta and 13 Jbeta primers. TCRdb's copy holds only in-frame clones and misses some; the assay was immunoSEQ multiplex PCR. This table lists 45,000 to 60,000 clones. Study outcomes and limitations: Analysis was performed later, and it showed HLA-associated TCR beta chains to be more clonally expanded than equally common others.

This sequence joins TRBV28 and TRBJ1-2; no clear D. Sequencing was done on a sample of PBMCs. This sequence originates from a woman aged 40 to 50 in good health and CMV-seronegative. The CDR3 DNA reads TGTGCCAGCAGTTTAGGAGCAGACTATGGCTACACCTTC. This sequence encodes CASSLGADYGYTF.